Shown below are 21 T cell receptor beta chains from a single sample sequenced in a study of technical replicates of blood from several donors. Here immunoSEQ multiplex PCR was the method, and the copy in TCRdb shows in-frame clones only, minus some. Of approximately 70,000 clones in the sample, roughly 98% were seen once. Sequenced material: T cells isolated from PBMCs. The receptor set was obtained from a human donor in good health.

This chain joins TRBV5-1 and TRBJ2-7; possibly TRBD1 for D (6 bases). V was clipped by 1 base and J by 4 bases, with 15 bases between them. Germline CDR1 and CDR2: SGHRS and YFSETQ. The CDR3 spans 15 residues. Here the CDR3 reads CASSLQRDTLYEQYF. Here the CDR3 DNA reads TGCGCCAGCAGCTTGCAACGGGACACATTATACGAGCAGTACTTC.

The genes are TRBV9 and TRBJ2-2, with D unresolved. Per the germline V gene, CDR1 is SGDLS and CDR2 is YYNGEE. The CDR3 loop spans 13 amino acids. The DNA for the CDR3 is TGTGCTACGACGTCGGCGGACACCGGGGAGCTGTTTTTT. It encodes CATTSADTGELFF.

This rearrangement joins TRBV29-1 to TRBJ2-7; TRBD1 aligns across 7 bases. The trim removed 6 bases at V and 6 bases at J, leaving 8 bases unmatched. The CDR3 runs 12 residues. Germline V CDR1 and CDR2: SQVTM, ANQGSEA. For the CDR3, the DNA is TGCAGCGTGATCCGACAGGGTGGCGAGCAGTACTTC. Amino acids: CSVIRQGGEQYF.

The chain carries TRBV5-1 and TRBJ1-2, with D possibly TRBD1 on 6 matching bases. Germline lookup yields CDR1 SGHRS and CDR2 YFSETQ. Trimming stripped 1 base from V and 4 bases from J, with 11 bases between. The CDR3 loop spans 14 amino acids. CDR3 DNA: TGCGCCAGCAGCTTGACGGCAGGGGCCTATGGCTACACCTTC. Amino acids: CASSLTAGAYGYTF. Drawing the rest from reference TRBV5-1 and TRBJ1-2, the complete variable domain is KAGVTQTPRYLIKTRGQQVTLSCSPISGHRSVSWYQQTPGQGLQFLFEYFSETQRNKGNFPGRFSGRQFSNSRSEMNVSTLELGDSALYLCASSLTAGAYGYTFGSGTRLTVV.

The J gene is TRBJ1-2, the V gene TRBV29-1; tentative D call: TRBD1 (5 bases). Germline CDR1 SQVTM, CDR2 ANQGSEA. V was pared by 4 bases and J by 5 bases, with 11 bases between. There are 12 residues in the CDR3. The DNA for the CDR3 is TGCAGCGTTGCCCAGGGTACTTATGGCTACACCTTC. This encodes CSVAQGTYGYTF. The full variable domain, rest sourced from reference TRBV29-1 and TRBJ1-2, is SAVISQKPSRDICQRGTSLTIQCQVDSQVTMMFWYRQQPGQSLTLIATANQGSEATYESGFVIDKFPISRPNLTFSTLTVSNMSPEDSSIYLCSVAQGTYGYTFGSGTRLTVV.

CDR3 in amino acids: CAWWTSGEDEQFF. DNA for the CDR3: TGTGCCTGGTGGACTAGCGGGGAGGATGAGCAGTTCTTC. The chain has TRBV30 and TRBJ2-1; 12 nucleotides match TRBD2. The CDR3 spans 13 residues. Germline CDR1 is GTSNPN and CDR2 is SVGIG (reference sequence). J lost 8 bases, V lost 5 bases, and 4 bases had no gene match.

In DNA, the CDR3 is TGTGCCAGCACCTTCGGTCGCGGGGGAGGATCAGAGACCCAGTACTTC. This gives the protein CASTFGRGGGSETQYF. The chain is built from TRBV7-9 and TRBJ2-5, with 7 bases aligning to TRBD2. Looked up from germline, CDR1 is SEHNR and CDR2 is FQNEAQ (reference sequence). CDR3 size: 16 residues. Germline trimming cut 7 bases from V and 4 bases from J; bases unmatched to any gene: 15.

J is TRBJ2-7 and V is TRBV11-3; weak D call: TRBD2 (6 bases). CDR1 and CDR2 from the germline V gene are SGHNT and YENEEA. The CDR3 has 15 residues. V lost 5 bases and J lost 3, with 17 bases in between. In nucleotides, the CDR3 is TGTGCCAGCAGCCAGAACCACGGACTAATCTACGAGCAGTACTTC. Its protein product is CASSQNHGLIYEQYF.

The chain couples TRBV7-9 to TRBJ1-6; 7 positions agree with TRBD1. The J segment lost 9 bases and the V segment lost 5 bases, leaving 7 bases of the junction unmatched. From germline, CDR1 is SEHNR and CDR2 FQNEAQ (reference sequence). This CDR3 comprises 14 residues. CDR3 in amino acids: CASSRDRVGSPLHF. The CDR3 DNA is TGTGCCAGCAGCAGAGACAGGGTGGGTTCACCCCTCCACTTT.

This chain joins TRBV7-9 and TRBJ2-3, with D possibly TRBD2 on 6 matching bases. The CDR3 runs 15 residues. Trimming removed 5 bases at V and 3 bases at J, with 15 bases between. Germline V gives CDR1 SEHNR, CDR2 FQNEAQ (reference sequence). The CDR3 DNA reads TGTGCCAGCAGCCCCCCCGGAGGGGCAACAGATACGCAGTATTTT. Residues: CASSPPGGATDTQYF.

The chain employs TRBV10-2 and TRBJ2-1; 9 nucleotides align to TRBD2. The CDR3 extends over 14 amino acids. Germline V gene sequence: CDR1 WSHSY, CDR2 SAAADI. Trimming at V came to 2 bases and at J to 6 bases, leaving 2 bases not matched to a gene. CDR3 region: CASSELAGSNEQFF. In DNA form, the CDR3 reads TGCGCCAGCAGTGAGCTAGCGGGAAGCAATGAGCAGTTCTTC.

This rearrangement joins TRBV28 to TRBJ2-3; 7 nucleotides line up with TRBD2. The V gene's germline CDR1 is MDHEN and CDR2 SYDVKM. V trimming: 5 bases; J trimming: 6 bases; junction bases outside the gene matches: 11. CDR3 length equals 15 residues. CDR3 nucleotide sequence: TGTGCCAGCAGTGGGGAGGGAATGGAGACTGATACGCAGTATTTT. It encodes CASSGEGMETDTQYF.

The rearrangement links TRBV29-1 to TRBJ2-2, with TRBD1 matching 7 bases. Germline V CDR1 and CDR2: SQVTM, ANQGSEA. This CDR3 is built from 13 residues. J lost 4 bases, V lost 3 bases, and 2 bases had no gene match. The CDR3 DNA reads TGCAGCGTTGACAGGGGGATCACCGGGGAGCTGTTTTTT. As protein: CSVDRGITGELFF.

The chain employs TRBV11-3 and TRBJ2-4; 7 bases align to TRBD1. The V gene's germline CDR1 is SGHNT and CDR2 YENEEA. Losses at the gene ends were 5 bases for V and 0 bases for J; bases not matched to a gene: 4. This CDR3 region has 15 residues. CDR3 nucleotides: TGTGCCAGCAGCAAACAGGGGCTAGCCAAAAACATTCAGTACTTC. Its translation: CASSKQGLAKNIQYF.

The table lists this clone with a count of one. In DNA, the CDR3 is TGTGCCAGCAGAAGAGGGGACTACGGCTACAATGAGCAGTTCTTC. Protein sequence: CASRRGDYGYNEQFF. The gene calls are TRBV6-5 and TRBJ2-1, with 7 bases identical to TRBD2. Germline trimming cut 6 bases from V and 3 bases from J; bases unmatched to any gene: 8. This CDR3 spans 15 amino acids. Germline CDR1 MNHEY, CDR2 SVGAGI.

This sequence joins TRBV5-1 and TRBJ2-7; D possibly corresponds to TRBD1 (6 bases). V gave up 0 bases and J gave up 1 base, with 17 bases separating them. Germline V CDR1 and CDR2: SGHRS, YFSETQ. The length of the CDR3 is 17 residues. The CDR3 DNA reads TGCGCCAGCAGCTTGGCGACAGGCGTTACTTATTCCTACGAGCAGTACTTC. This encodes CASSLATGVTYSYEQYF.

The chain links TRBV6-1 to TRBJ2-3; TRBD2 agrees at 10 bases. Germline V CDR1 and CDR2: MNHNS, SASEGT. The CDR3 sequence is 15 residues long. J lost 4 bases, V lost 3 bases, and 4 bases had no gene match. CDR3 sequence reads: CASSEVAGGADTQYF. Written as DNA, the CDR3 is TGTGCCAGCAGTGAGGTAGCGGGAGGAGCAGATACGCAGTATTTT.

The rearrangement joins TRBV11-2 to TRBJ2-2; a weak D match, TRBD1 (5 bases). This CDR3 has 15 amino acids. The germline V gene encodes CDR1 SGHAT and CDR2 FQNNGV. V dropped 6 bases and J dropped 1 base, with 12 bases sitting between them. The CDR3: CASRRPGQNTGELFF. CDR3 coding DNA: TGTGCCAGCAGGCGACCCGGACAGAACACCGGGGAGCTGTTTTTT.

The V and J genes are TRBV4-1 and TRBJ2-7, with D uncertain. Germline lookup yields CDR1 MGHRA and CDR2 YSYEKL. V was trimmed by 1 base and J by 2 bases, leaving 9 bases between them. The length of the CDR3 is 14 residues. The CDR3 DNA is TGCGCCAGCAGCCAAGGTACAGTGGCCTACGAGCAGTACTTC. As protein: CASSQGTVAYEQYF.

This rearrangement joins TRBV6-6 to TRBJ2-6, with D perhaps matching TRBD1 (6 bases). The ends were cut back, 6 bases at V and 0 bases at J, with 9 bases in the middle. The CDR3 totals 15 residues. Looked up from germline, CDR1 is MNHNY and CDR2 is SVGAGI (reference sequence). The CDR3 DNA reads as TGTGCCAGCAGCGACAGGAGCTCTGGGGCCAACGTCCTGACTTTC. The encoded protein is CASSDRSSGANVLTF.

The chain combines TRBV4-1 with TRBJ2-1; TRBD2 aligns across 9 bases. In germline, CDR1 is MGHRA, CDR2 YSYEKL. Losses at the gene ends were 3 bases for V and 4 bases for J; bases not matched to a gene: 10. The CDR3 is 17 residues long. CDR3 in amino acids: CASSQAHGTSGYNEQFF. The DNA of the CDR3 is TGCGCCAGCAGCCAGGCCCACGGAACTAGCGGGTACAATGAGCAGTTCTTC.